One and the same sample provided the 8 T cell receptor beta chains below, sequenced in a study of beta chain features in type 1 diabetes. Study results and caveats: Within each of all four CD4+ subsets, Type 1 diabetes patients had TCRB CDR3s that were moderately but significantly shorter.

The antigens of these receptors remain unknown. The investigators reverse transcribed all of the isolated RNA, so they sequenced expressed TCRB transcripts. Clones were read by immunoSEQ multiplex PCR, and TCRdb kept only the in-frame ones, dropping some. The sample contains 25,000 to 30,000 clones, 56% of which appear only once. Sample: Tregs from blood. These TCRs come from a woman aged 18-30 years with type 1 diabetes.

The chain has TRBV27 and TRBJ1-5, with 8 nucleotides matching TRBD1. The CDR3 contains 14 residues. V shed 6 bases and J 8 bases; nucleotides not matched to a gene: 9. Per germline, CDR1 MNHEY and CDR2 SMNVEV (reference sequence). DNA for the CDR3: TGTGCCAGCAGCTACTACTCGACAGGGGAGCCCCAGCATTTT. This sequence encodes CASSYYSTGEPQHF.

V usage is TRBV11-1 and J usage is TRBJ2-5; D may be TRBD2 (5 bases). The V end was cut by 1 base, the J end by 7 bases, with 13 bases between. Germline CDR1 reads SGHAT; CDR2 reads FQDESV (reference sequence). The CDR3 sequence is 14 residues long. The CDR3 loop reads CASSLGLAGATQYF. In nucleotides, the CDR3 is TGTGCCAGCAGCTTAGGGCTAGCAGGCGCGACCCAGTACTTC.

The chain employs TRBV7-9 and TRBJ1-6, with D tentatively TRBD1 (6 bases). The ends were cut back, 5 bases at V and 7 bases at J, with 12 bases in the middle. The CDR3 runs to 14 residues. The germline V gene has CDR1 SEHNR and CDR2 FQNEAQ (reference sequence). This CDR3 is CASSGGHSNSPLHF. The DNA of the CDR3 is TGTGCCAGCAGCGGGGGACACTCCAATTCACCCCTCCACTTT.

The chain uses TRBV18 and TRBJ2-2; 9 bases are a match to TRBD1. From germline, CDR1 is KGHSH and CDR2 LQKENI. Trimming cost V 4 bases and J 2 bases; bases outside gene matches: 8. The CDR3 runs to 17 residues. The CDR3 region has the DNA TGTGCCAGCTCACGGGACAGGGAAATACTCAACACCGGGGAGCTGTTTTTT. This translates into CASSRDREILNTGELFF.

The V call is TRBV7-8, the J call TRBJ2-7; 8 nucleotides match TRBD2. This CDR3 is built from 15 residues. Germline-derived CDR1 and CDR2 are SGHVS and FQNEAQ. V lost 4 bases and J lost 3; bases outside the gene matches: 8. DNA for the CDR3: TGTGCCAGCAGCTCCCAACTAGCGGCAGACTACGAGCAGTACTTC. Translated: CASSSQLAADYEQYF.

The chain recombines TRBV10-3 with TRBJ1-1; 7 positions match TRBD1. J was trimmed by 2 bases and V by 0 bases; bases with no gene match: 12. Per the germline V gene, CDR1 is ENHRY and CDR2 is SYGVKD. The CDR3 sequence is 18 residues long. For the CDR3, the DNA is TGTGCCATCAGTGAGTCCGCCGTTGGACAGGATAGTAACACTGAAGCTTTCTTT. Translated: CAISESAVGQDSNTEAFF.

This clone was observed a handful of times. The chain links TRBV18 to TRBJ2-5; 9 nucleotides line up with TRBD1. V was clipped by 6 bases and J by 4 bases; unmatched bases: 9. Germline V lookup: CDR1 KGHSH, CDR2 LQKENI. CDR3 size: 15 residues. The CDR3 spells CASSPSPGQGETQYF. The CDR3, as DNA: TGTGCCAGCTCGCCCAGCCCGGGACAGGGAGAGACCCAGTACTTC.

The chain couples TRBV30 to TRBJ2-7; D not certain. The V gene's germline CDR1 is GTSNPN and CDR2 SVGIG (reference sequence). Trimming removed 0 bases from V and 3 bases from J, with 9 bases in between. The CDR3 spans 13 residues. The CDR3 spells CAWSVPNNYEQYF. For the CDR3, the DNA is TGTGCCTGGAGTGTTCCCAACAACTACGAGCAGTACTTC.